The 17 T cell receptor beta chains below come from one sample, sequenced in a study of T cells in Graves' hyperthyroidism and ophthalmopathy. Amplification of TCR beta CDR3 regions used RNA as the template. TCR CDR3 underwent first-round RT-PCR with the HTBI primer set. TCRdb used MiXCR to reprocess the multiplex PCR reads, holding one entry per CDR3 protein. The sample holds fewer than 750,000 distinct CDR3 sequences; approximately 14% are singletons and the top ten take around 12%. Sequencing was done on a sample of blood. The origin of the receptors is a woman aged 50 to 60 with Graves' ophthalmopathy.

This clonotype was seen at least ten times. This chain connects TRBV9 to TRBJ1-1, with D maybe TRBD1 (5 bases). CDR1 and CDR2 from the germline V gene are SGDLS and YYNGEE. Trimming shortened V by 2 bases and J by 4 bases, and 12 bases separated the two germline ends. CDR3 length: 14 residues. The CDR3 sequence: CASSVKGAPTEAFF. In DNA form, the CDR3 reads TGTGCCAGCAGCGTCAAAGGGGCGCCCACTGAAGCTTTCTTT.

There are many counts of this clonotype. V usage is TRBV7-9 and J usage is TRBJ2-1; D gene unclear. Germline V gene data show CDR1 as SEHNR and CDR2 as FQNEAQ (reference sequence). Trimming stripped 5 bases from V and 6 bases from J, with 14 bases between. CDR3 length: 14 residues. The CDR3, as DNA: TGTGCCAGCAGCCCAACCCTCGCTCTCAATGAGCAGTTCTTC. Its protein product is CASSPTLALNEQFF. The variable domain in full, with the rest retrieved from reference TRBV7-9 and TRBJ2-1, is DTGVSQNPRHKITKRGQNVTFRCDPISEHNRLYWYRQTLGQGPEFLTYFQNEAQLEKSRLLSDRFSAERPKGSFSTLEIQRTEQGDSAMYLCASSPTLALNEQFFGPGTRLTVL.

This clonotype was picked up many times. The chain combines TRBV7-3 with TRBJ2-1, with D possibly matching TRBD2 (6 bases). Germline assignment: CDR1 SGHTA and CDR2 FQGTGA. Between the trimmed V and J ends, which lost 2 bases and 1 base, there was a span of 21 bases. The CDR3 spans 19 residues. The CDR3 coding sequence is TGTGCCAGCAGCTTACTGCCTAGCGCGAACCGTATATCCTACAATGAGCAGTTCTTC. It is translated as CASSLLPSANRISYNEQFF.

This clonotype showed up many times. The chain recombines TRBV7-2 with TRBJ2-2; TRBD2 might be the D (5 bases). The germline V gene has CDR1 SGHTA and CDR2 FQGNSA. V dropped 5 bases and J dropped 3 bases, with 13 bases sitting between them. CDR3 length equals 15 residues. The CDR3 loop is CASSRRVRDTGELFF. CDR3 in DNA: TGTGCCAGCAGCCGGCGGGTGAGAGACACCGGGGAGCTGTTTTTT.

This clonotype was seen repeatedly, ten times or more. CDR3 sequence reads: CASSLNPNWGTEAFF. The CDR3, as DNA: TGTGCCAGCAGCCTGAACCCTAACTGGGGCACTGAAGCTTTCTTT. The chain recombines TRBV28 with TRBJ1-1, with D uncertain. Germline lookup yields CDR1 MDHEN and CDR2 SYDVKM. This CDR3 has 15 amino acids. Trimming shortened V by 6 bases and J by 4 bases, and 18 bases separated the two germline ends.

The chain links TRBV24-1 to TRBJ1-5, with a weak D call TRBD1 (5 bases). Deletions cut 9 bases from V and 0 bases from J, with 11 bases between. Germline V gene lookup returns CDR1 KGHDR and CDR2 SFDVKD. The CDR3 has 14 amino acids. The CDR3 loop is CATSRRGSNQPQHF. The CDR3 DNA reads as TGTGCCACCTCCCGGAGGGGTAGCAATCAGCCCCAGCATTTT.

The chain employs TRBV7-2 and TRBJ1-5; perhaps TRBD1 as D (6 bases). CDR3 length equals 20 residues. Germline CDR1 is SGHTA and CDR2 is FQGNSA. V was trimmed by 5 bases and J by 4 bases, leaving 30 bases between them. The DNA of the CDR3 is TGTGCCAGCAGCCACCCGTCCGGGACACCTGTCCGGGGGGGAAATCAGCCCCAGCATTTT. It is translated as CASSHPSGTPVRGGNQPQHF.

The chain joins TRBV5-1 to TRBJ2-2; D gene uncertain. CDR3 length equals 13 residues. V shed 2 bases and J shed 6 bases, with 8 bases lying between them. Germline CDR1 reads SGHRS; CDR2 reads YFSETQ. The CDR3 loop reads CASSLLSSGELFF. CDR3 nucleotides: TGCGCCAGCAGCTTACTTAGCTCCGGGGAGCTGTTTTTT.

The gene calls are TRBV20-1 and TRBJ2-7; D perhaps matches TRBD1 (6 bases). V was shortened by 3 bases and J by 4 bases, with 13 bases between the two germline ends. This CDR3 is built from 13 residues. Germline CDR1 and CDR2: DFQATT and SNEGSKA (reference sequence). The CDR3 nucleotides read TGCAGTGCTAGTCAGGACAGTTTTTACGAGCAGTACTTC. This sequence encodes CSASQDSFYEQYF.

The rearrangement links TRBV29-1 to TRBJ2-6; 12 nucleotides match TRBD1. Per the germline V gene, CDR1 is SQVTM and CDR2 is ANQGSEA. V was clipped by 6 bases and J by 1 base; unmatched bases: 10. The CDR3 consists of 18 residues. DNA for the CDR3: TGCAGCGTCTCCGGGACAGGGGGCTCCGAGTCTGGGGCCAACGTCCTGACTTTC. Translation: CSVSGTGGSESGANVLTF.

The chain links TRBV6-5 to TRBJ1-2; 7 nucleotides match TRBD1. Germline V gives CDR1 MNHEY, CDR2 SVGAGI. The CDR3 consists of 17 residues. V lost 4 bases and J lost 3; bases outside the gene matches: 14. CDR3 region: CASSFPGQLVLHYGYTF. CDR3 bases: TGTGCCAGCAGTTTCCCGGGACAGTTAGTTCTTCACTATGGCTACACCTTC.

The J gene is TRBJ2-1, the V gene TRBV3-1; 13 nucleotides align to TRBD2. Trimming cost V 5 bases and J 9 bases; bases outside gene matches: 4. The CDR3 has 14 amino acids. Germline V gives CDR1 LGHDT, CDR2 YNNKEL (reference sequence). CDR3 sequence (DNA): TGTGCCAGCAGCACTAGCGGGAGGGCCAGTGAGCAGTTCTTC. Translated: CASSTSGRASEQFF.

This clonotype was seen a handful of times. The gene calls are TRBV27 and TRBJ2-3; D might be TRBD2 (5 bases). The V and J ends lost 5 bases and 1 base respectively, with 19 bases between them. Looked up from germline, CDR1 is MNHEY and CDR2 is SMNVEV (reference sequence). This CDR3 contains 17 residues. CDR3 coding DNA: TGTGCCAGCAGTACCCTTACCGGGGTCGGCGGCACAGATACGCAGTATTTT. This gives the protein CASSTLTGVGGTDTQYF.

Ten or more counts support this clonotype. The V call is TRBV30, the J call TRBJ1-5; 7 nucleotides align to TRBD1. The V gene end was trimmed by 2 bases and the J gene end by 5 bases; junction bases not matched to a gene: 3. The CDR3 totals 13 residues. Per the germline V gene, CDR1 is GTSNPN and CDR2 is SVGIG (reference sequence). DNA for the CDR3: TGTGCCTGGAGTTCAGGGGGGGATCAGCCCCAGCATTTT. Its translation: CAWSSGGDQPQHF.

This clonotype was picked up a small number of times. CDR3 sequence (DNA): TGTGCCAGCAGTTTATCGGGGAGCGGACATTCTGGGGCCAACGTCCTGACTTTC. This sequence encodes CASSLSGSGHSGANVLTF. This chain uses TRBV27 with TRBJ2-6; D is tentatively TRBD1 or TRBD2 (5 bases each). The V end lost 0 bases, the J end lost 1 base, and 13 bases lay between the germline ends. Germline CDR1 MNHEY, CDR2 SMNVEV (reference sequence). The CDR3 is 18 residues long. The full variable domain, rest sourced from reference TRBV27 and TRBJ2-6, is EAQVTQNPRYLITVTGKKLTVTCSQNMNHEYMSWYRQDPGLGLRQIYYSMNVEVTDKGDVPEGYKVSRKEKRNFPLILESPSPNQTSLYFCASSLSGSGHSGANVLTFGAGSRLTVL.

Here the CDR3 reads CASRLAGGKETQYF. The CDR3 nucleotides read TGTGCCAGTCGACTAGCAGGGGGTAAAGAGACCCAGTACTTC. This rearrangement joins TRBV10-3 to TRBJ2-5; D is perhaps TRBD1 or TRBD2 (7 bases each). The CDR3 covers 14 residues. Germline CDR1 is ENHRY and CDR2 is SYGVKD. V lost 10 bases and J 3 bases, leaving 18 bases between the germline ends.

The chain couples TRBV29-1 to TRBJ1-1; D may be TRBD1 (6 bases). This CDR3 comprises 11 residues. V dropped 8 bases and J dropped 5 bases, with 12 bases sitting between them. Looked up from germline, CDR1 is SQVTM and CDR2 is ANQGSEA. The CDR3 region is CSTGQLTEAFF. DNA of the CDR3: TGCAGCACCGGACAGTTGACTGAAGCTTTCTTT.